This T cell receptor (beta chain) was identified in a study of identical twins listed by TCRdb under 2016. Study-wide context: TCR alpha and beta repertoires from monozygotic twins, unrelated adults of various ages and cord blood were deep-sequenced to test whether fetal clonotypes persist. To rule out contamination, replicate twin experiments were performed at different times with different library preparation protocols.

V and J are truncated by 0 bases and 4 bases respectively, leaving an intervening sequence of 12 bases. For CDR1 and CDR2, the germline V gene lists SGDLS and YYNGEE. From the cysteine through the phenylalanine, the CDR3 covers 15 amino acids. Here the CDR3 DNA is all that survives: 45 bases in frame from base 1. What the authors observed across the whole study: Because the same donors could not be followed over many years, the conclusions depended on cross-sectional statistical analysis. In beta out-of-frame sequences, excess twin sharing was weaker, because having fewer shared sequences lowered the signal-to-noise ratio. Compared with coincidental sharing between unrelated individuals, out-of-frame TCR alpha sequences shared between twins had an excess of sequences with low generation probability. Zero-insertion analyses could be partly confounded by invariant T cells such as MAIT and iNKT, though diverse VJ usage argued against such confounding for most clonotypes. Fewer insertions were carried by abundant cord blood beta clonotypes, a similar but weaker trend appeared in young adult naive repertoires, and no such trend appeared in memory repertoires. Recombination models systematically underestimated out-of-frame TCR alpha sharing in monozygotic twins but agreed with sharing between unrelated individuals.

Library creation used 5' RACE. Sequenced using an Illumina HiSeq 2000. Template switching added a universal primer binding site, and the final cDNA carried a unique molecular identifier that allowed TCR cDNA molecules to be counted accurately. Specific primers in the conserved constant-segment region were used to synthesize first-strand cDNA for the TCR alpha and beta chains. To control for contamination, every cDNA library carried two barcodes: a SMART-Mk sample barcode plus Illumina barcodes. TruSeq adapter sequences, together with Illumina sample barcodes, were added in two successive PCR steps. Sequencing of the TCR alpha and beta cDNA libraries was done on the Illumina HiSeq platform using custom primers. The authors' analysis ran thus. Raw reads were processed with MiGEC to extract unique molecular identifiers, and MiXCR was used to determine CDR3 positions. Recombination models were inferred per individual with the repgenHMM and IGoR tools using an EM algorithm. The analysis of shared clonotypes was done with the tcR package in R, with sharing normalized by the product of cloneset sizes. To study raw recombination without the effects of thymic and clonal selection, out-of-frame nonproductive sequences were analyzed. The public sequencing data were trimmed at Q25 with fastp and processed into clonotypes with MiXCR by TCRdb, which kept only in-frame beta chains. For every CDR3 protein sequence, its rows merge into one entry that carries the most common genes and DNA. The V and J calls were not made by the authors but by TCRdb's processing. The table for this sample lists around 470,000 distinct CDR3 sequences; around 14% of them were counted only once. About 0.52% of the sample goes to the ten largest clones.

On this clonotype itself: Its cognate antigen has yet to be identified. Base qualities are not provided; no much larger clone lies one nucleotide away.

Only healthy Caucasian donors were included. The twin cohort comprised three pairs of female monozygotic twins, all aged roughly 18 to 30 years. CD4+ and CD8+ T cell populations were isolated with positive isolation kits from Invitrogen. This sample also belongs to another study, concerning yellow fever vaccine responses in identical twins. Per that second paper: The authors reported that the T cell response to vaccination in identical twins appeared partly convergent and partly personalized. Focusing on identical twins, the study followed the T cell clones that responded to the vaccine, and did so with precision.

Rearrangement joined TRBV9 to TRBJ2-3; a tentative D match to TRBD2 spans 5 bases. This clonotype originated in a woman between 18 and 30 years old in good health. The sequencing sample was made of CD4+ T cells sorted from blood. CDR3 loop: CASSVDSRDADTQYF. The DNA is TGTGCCAGCAGCGTAGATAGCCGGGATGCAGATACGCAGTATTTT.